Shown below are 8 T cell receptor beta chains from a single sample sequenced in a study of blood T cell repertoires in COVID-19. The repertoire was sequenced with immunoSEQ multiplex PCR; TCRdb's copy has only in-frame clones and lacks some. The sample holds about 260,000 clones, approximately 90% seen once. Sequences were obtained from PBMCs or T cells enriched from blood (not recorded which). These receptors were collected from a man aged 40-49 years who had been exposed to COVID-19.

The chain has TRBV11-2 and TRBJ1-3; possibly TRBD1 for D (6 bases). Germline CDR1 reads SGHAT; CDR2 reads FQNNGV. V lost 5 bases and J lost 0, with 17 bases in between. CDR3 length: 17 amino acids. The CDR3 here is CASSTPQGPSSGNTIYF. In DNA, the CDR3 is TGTGCCAGCAGCACGCCACAGGGTCCAAGCTCTGGAAACACCATATATTTT. Full variable domain (missing parts from reference TRBV11-2 and TRBJ1-3): EAGVAQSPRYKIIEKRQSVAFWCNPISGHATLYWYQQILGQGPKLLIQFQNNGVVDDSQLPKDRFSAERLKGVDSTLKIQPAKLEDSAVYLCASSTPQGPSSGNTIYFGEGSWLTVV.

V is TRBV5-5 and J is TRBJ1-1, with D tentatively TRBD1 (5 bases). This CDR3 has 17 amino acids. Germline V CDR1 and CDR2: SGHKS, YYEKEE (reference sequence). The ends were cut back, 0 bases at V and 3 bases at J, with 18 bases in the middle. In nucleotides, the CDR3 is TGTGCCAGCAGCTTGGCATTTAACAGCCTAGGGGACACTGAAGCTTTCTTT. As protein: CASSLAFNSLGDTEAFF.

The CDR3 reads CASSKTSGAHNEQFF. CDR3 bases: TGTGCCAGCAGCAAGACTAGCGGGGCTCACAATGAGCAGTTCTTC. This chain links TRBV7-3 with TRBJ2-1, with 11 positions matching TRBD2. V lost 5 bases and J lost 5; bases outside the gene matches: 5. Germline CDR1 reads SGHTA; CDR2 reads FQGTGA. This CDR3 contains 15 residues.

This chain connects TRBV10-1 to TRBJ2-3; 12 positions match TRBD1. V dropped 5 bases and J dropped 8; count of bases not matched to a gene: 8. The CDR3 runs 15 residues. The germline V gene encodes CDR1 WNHNN and CDR2 SYGVQD (reference sequence). The CDR3 DNA reads as TGCGCCAGCAGTTGGGACAGGGGGCTCTCTATTACGCAGTATTTT. This sequence encodes CASSWDRGLSITQYF.

J is TRBJ2-2 and V is TRBV10-2; D is possibly TRBD1 (5 bases). The ends were cut back, 10 bases at V and 7 bases at J, with 22 bases in the middle. CDR3 size: 15 residues. Germline V CDR1 and CDR2: WSHSY, SAAADI. The CDR3 region has the DNA TGCGCCACCTATCGGAAAGGGGCGAGTGGCGGGGAGCTGTTTTTT. It specifies CATYRKGASGGELFF.

Regarding this clone: Different DNA sequences within this sample yield the same CDR3. The rearrangement uses TRBV7-3 and TRBJ2-2, with TRBD2 matching over 8 bases. This CDR3 is 14 amino acids long. Losses at the gene ends were 4 bases for V and 4 bases for J; bases not matched to a gene: 2. CDR1 and CDR2 from the germline V gene are SGHTA and FQGTGA. Here the CDR3 DNA reads TGTGCCAGCAGCTCCGGGACTAGCACCGGGGAGCTGTTTTTT. Protein sequence: CASSSGTSTGELFF.

The rearrangement joins TRBV19 to TRBJ2-3, with 7 bases identical to TRBD1. Losses at the gene ends were 0 bases for V and 4 bases for J; bases not matched to a gene: 7. The CDR3 totals 16 residues. Germline-derived CDR1 and CDR2 are LNHDA and SQIVND (reference sequence). The CDR3 loop is CASSIDKGGASDTQYF. In DNA, the CDR3 is TGTGCCAGTAGTATAGATAAAGGGGGCGCATCAGATACGCAGTATTTT.

The rearrangement joins TRBV6-2 or TRBV6-3 to TRBJ2-7; 9 nucleotides line up with TRBD2. Unmatched junction bases numbered 11, after V lost 6 bases and J lost 2 bases. The CDR3 has 16 amino acids. CDR1 MNHEY and CDR2 SVGEGT come from the germline V gene. The CDR3 is CASSPLELAGTYEQYF. For the CDR3, the DNA is TGTGCCAGCAGCCCCTTGGAACTAGCGGGCACCTACGAGCAGTACTTC.